Reported below is one TCR beta chain. Assay: immunoSEQ multiplex PCR; the TCRdb copy retains only in-frame clones and omits some. The data contain about 150,000 clones, approximately 82% of them singletons. This sample is part of a study of blood T cell repertoires in COVID-19. Study summary: Sample material is recorded as cDNA or gDNA derived from T cells, B-cell-depleted T cells, or PBMCs.

The CDR3 length is 16 residues. Trimming removed 0 bases at V and 4 bases at J, with 14 bases between. Germline assignment: CDR1 SGDLS and CDR2 YYNGEE. The sequence was collected from a woman in her 50s with acute or convalescent COVID-19. The J gene is TRBJ1-3, the V gene TRBV9; the D is unclear. Input material: peripheral blood. Written as DNA, the CDR3 is TGTGCCAGCAGCGTAGCGCCCGCAGCGAAGGGAAACACCATATATTTT. Protein: CASSVAPAAKGNTIYF.